This T cell receptor (beta chain) comes out of a study of post-analysis software for immune sequencing data. General study findings and limits: Several TRBV segments were more frequent in patients than controls; TRBV5-6, TRBV5-1 and TRBV20-1 belonged to this group.

The V gene end was trimmed by 7 bases and the J gene end by 9 bases; junction bases not matched to a gene: 7. The CDR3 loop spans 13 amino acids. The V gene's germline CDR1 is SGHDT and CDR2 YYEEEE. Tagging with unique molecular identifiers was a feature of the TCR beta cDNA libraries. Via MiXCR, TCRdb re-called the PCR reads, giving one row per CDR3 protein. The data contain some 690,000 distinct CDR3 sequences, more than 50% of them seen just once; the ten biggest clones take up 11%. Points on this clonotype: The antigen is not known.

The receptor's source is a girl under 10 years old with multiple sclerosis. The V gene is TRBV5-6, the J gene TRBJ2-1; 10 nucleotides line up with TRBD1. Sequencing input: blood. CDR3 bases: TGTGCCAGCCACCGGGACAGGGGAACTGAGCAGTTCTTC. Its protein is CASHRDRGTEQFF.